Shown below are 20 T cell receptor beta chains from a single sample sequenced in a study of regulatory T cells in long-lasting Graves disease. As for time point: newly diagnosed GD, antithyroid drugs for less than 3 months. RNA isolated from PBMCs was used to make the TCR library. To make TCR beta libraries, researchers used iRepertoire HTBI primers and Arm-PCR of CDR3 regions. TCRdb fed the multiplex PCR reads into MiXCR, producing one record per CDR3 protein. The sample carries some 220,000 distinct CDR3 sequences, roughly 18% recorded once. These sequences were also reported in another study, on T cells in Graves' hyperthyroidism and ophthalmopathy.

The sample was peripheral blood mononuclear cells (PBMCs), taken at new diagnosis, from a patient treated with antithyroid drugs. Receptors originate from a woman in her twenties or thirties with Graves disease.

This clonotype was observed many times. The chain links TRBV6-1 to TRBJ2-6; D gene ambiguous. The CDR3 loop spans 13 amino acids. Germline CDR1 reads MNHNS; CDR2 reads SASEGT. Between the trimmed V and J ends, which lost 7 bases and 6 bases, there was a span of 10 bases. The CDR3 nucleotides are TGTGCCAGCACTGTGTCCATGGCCAACGTCCTGACTTTC. Amino acids: CASTVSMANVLTF.

To note about this clonotype: A read error may be the cause here, since a much bigger clone is one base away. The chain combines TRBV6-2 or TRBV6-3 with TRBJ2-1; 7 positions agree with TRBD1. Germline CDR1 and CDR2: MNHEY and SVGEGT. This CDR3 has 16 residues. The CDR3 here is CASTYRGPRSYNEQSF. The DNA for the CDR3 is TGTGCCAGCACCTACAGGGGACCCCGCTCCTACAATGAGCAGTCCTTC.

This clonotype was observed at least ten times. The chain has TRBV6-5 and TRBJ1-1, with D tentatively TRBD1 (5 bases). V was shortened by 2 bases and J by 0 bases, with 7 bases between the two germline ends. This CDR3 spans 14 amino acids. Germline V gene sequence: CDR1 MNHEY, CDR2 SVGAGI. DNA for the CDR3: TGTGCCAGCAGTTACCCAGGGATGAACACTGAAGCTTTCTTT. Translated: CASSYPGMNTEAFF.

This clonotype has a count of ten or more. This sequence joins TRBV7-2 and TRBJ2-7, with D possibly being TRBD1 (5 bases). Germline V gives CDR1 SGHTA, CDR2 FQGNSA. This CDR3 contains 14 residues. Deletions cut 0 bases from V and 2 bases from J, with 8 bases between. As DNA, the CDR3 is TGTGCCAGCAGCTTAGCCAGGGCCCCCTACGAGCAGTACTTC. Its translation is CASSLARAPYEQYF.

This clonotype was recorded many times. The rearrangement links TRBV2 to TRBJ1-1; 9 nucleotides match TRBD1. Germline CDR1 is SNHLY and CDR2 is FYNNEI. The CDR3 sequence is 17 residues long. V gave up 8 bases and J gave up 1 base; unmatched junction bases: 14. CDR3 protein: CASAVPGQGLRNTEAFF. The CDR3 DNA is TGTGCCAGCGCGGTACCCGGACAGGGGCTACGGAACACTGAAGCTTTCTTT.

The chain carries TRBV9 and TRBJ1-1, with TRBD1 identical over 8 bases. The ends lost 0 bases at V and 11 bases at J; junction bases unmatched: 6. CDR1 and CDR2 (germline): SGDLS, YYNGEE. The CDR3 runs to 13 residues. The CDR3 DNA reads TGTGCCAGCAGCGTAGAATGGACAGGGAAGGCTTTCTTT. Translation: CASSVEWTGKAFF.

The sample holds many counts of this clonotype. V is TRBV18 and J is TRBJ1-1, with 7 positions matching TRBD1. The germline gives CDR1 KGHSH, CDR2 LQKENI. The junction had 1 base not matched to a gene; V was cut back by 6 bases and J by 0 bases. The CDR3 spans 13 residues. The CDR3: CASSGQMNTEAFF. The DNA of the CDR3 is TGTGCCAGCTCGGGACAGATGAACACTGAAGCTTTCTTT.

This clonotype was recorded a few times. The chain uses TRBV28 and TRBJ2-1, with 10 bases lining up with TRBD1. Unmatched junction bases numbered 10, after V lost 7 bases and J lost 7 bases. There are 15 residues in the CDR3. CDR1 and CDR2 (germline): MDHEN, SYDVKM. CDR3 sequence: CASIHAGTGVNEQFF. The CDR3 DNA reads as TGTGCCAGCATCCACGCGGGGACAGGGGTAAATGAGCAGTTCTTC.

This clonotype showed up many times. This CDR3 is CASSGLTPGQSTDTQYF. The CDR3 DNA follows: TGTGCCAGCAGTGGACTAACCCCGGGACAGAGCACAGATACGCAGTATTTT. The gene calls are TRBV2 and TRBJ2-3; 7 bases are a match to TRBD1. With V trimmed by 4 bases and J by 0 bases, 10 bases remained unmatched. From germline, CDR1 is SNHLY and CDR2 FYNNEI. The CDR3 runs to 17 residues. The entire variable domain, with the rest obtained from reference TRBV2 and TRBJ2-3, is as follows: EPEVTQTPSHQVTQMGQEVILRCVPISNHLYFYWYRQILGQKVEFLVSFYNNEISEKSEIFDDQFSVERPDGSNFTLKIRSTKLEDSAMYFCASSGLTPGQSTDTQYFGPGTRLTVL.

This clonotype was counted at least ten times. The CDR3 bases are TGTGCCAGCAGTTATGAAGGGACAGGGAGACACACTGAAGCTTTCTTT. Its translation: CASSYEGTGRHTEAFF. The V call is TRBV6-5, the J call TRBJ1-1; TRBD1 aligns across 9 bases. Germline V gene data show CDR1 as MNHEY and CDR2 as SVGAGI. The CDR3 spans 16 residues. The ends lost 3 bases at V and 3 bases at J; junction bases unmatched: 8.

This clonotype occurred many times. The chain employs TRBV9 and TRBJ1-1, with 7 bases fitting TRBD1. The germline CDR1 and CDR2 sequences are SGDLS and YYNGEE. This CDR3 contains 15 residues. The J segment lost 1 base and the V segment lost 4 bases, leaving 7 bases of the junction unmatched. Written as DNA, the CDR3 is TGTGCCAGCAGCTTCACGACAGGGACGAACACTGAAGCTTTCTTT. It yields the protein CASSFTTGTNTEAFF.

The chain couples TRBV2 to TRBJ1-5; 9 positions agree with TRBD1. CDR1 SNHLY and CDR2 FYNNEI come from the germline V gene. The CDR3 is 14 amino acids. Trimming removed 4 bases from V and 6 bases from J; junction bases left unmatched: 4. The CDR3 reads CASSGTGVRQPQHF. The CDR3 DNA sequence: TGTGCCAGCAGTGGGACAGGGGTTCGTCAGCCCCAGCATTTT.

The V gene is TRBV5-4, the J gene TRBJ1-6, with 11 nucleotides matching TRBD1. Per germline, CDR1 SGHNT and CDR2 YYREEE (reference sequence). This CDR3 has 14 amino acids. V lost 4 bases to trimming and J lost 9 bases; unmatched junction nucleotides: 3. This CDR3 reads CASSRGQGASPLHF. CDR3 DNA: TGTGCCAGCAGCCGCGGACAGGGGGCTTCACCCCTCCACTTT.

In this sample, this clonotype turned up many times. An end of the junction differs from the germline gene, which may be a read error. The V gene is TRBV2, the J gene TRBJ2-7; D gene ambiguous. Germline loops: CDR1 SNHLY, CDR2 FYNNEI. This CDR3 region has 13 residues. As DNA, the CDR3 is TGTGCCAGCAGCGAAGGGTGGTCCTACGAGCAGTACTTC. Protein sequence: CASSEGWSYEQYF.

This clonotype was recorded at least ten times. The rearrangement links TRBV7-9 to TRBJ2-1; 9 bases line up with TRBD1. The CDR3 has 15 amino acids. V lost 5 bases and J lost 8; bases outside the gene matches: 10. Germline values: CDR1 SEHNR, CDR2 FQNEAQ (reference sequence). CDR3 sequence: CASSPGTGLKDEQFF. The CDR3 nucleotides are TGTGCCAGCAGCCCCGGGACAGGGCTTAAGGATGAGCAGTTCTTC. The full variable domain, in which reference TRBV7-9 and TRBJ2-1 provide the parts outside the CDR3, is DTGVSQNPRHKITKRGQNVTFRCDPISEHNRLYWYRQTLGQGPEFLTYFQNEAQLEKSRLLSDRFSAERPKGSFSTLEIQRTEQGDSAMYLCASSPGTGLKDEQFFGPGTRLTVL.

This clonotype was found many times. The chain employs TRBV3-1 and TRBJ2-7; D may be TRBD1 (6 bases). CDR3 length: 13 residues. CDR1 and CDR2 (germline): LGHDT, YNNKEL (reference sequence). Between the trimmed V and J ends, which lost 4 bases and 4 bases, there was a span of 11 bases. CDR3 sequence (DNA): TGTGCCAGCAGCCCAGCTCAGGGGTACGAGCAGTACTTC. Its translation: CASSPAQGYEQYF.

This clonotype was detected many times. In DNA form, the CDR3 reads TGTGCCAGCAGCTTAGTCGGGCAGCTCGCAAATGAGCAGTTCTTC. It encodes CASSLVGQLANEQFF. The chain combines TRBV7-8 with TRBJ2-1; D is unclear. The CDR3 extends over 15 amino acids. V lost 1 base to trimming and J lost 7 bases, with 14 bases between them. Germline CDR1 SGHVS, CDR2 FQNEAQ.

This clonotype was recorded at least ten times. CDR3 residues: CAWRNQGNSPLHF. As DNA, the CDR3 is TGTGCCTGGAGAAATCAGGGGAATTCACCCCTCCACTTT. V gene TRBV30 combines with J gene TRBJ1-6; D possibly corresponds to TRBD1 (6 bases). This CDR3 spans 13 amino acids. With 3 bases removed from V and 7 bases from J, the gap between germline ends came to 10 bases. Germline assignment: CDR1 GTSNPN and CDR2 SVGIG (reference sequence).

This clonotype showed up many times. This sequence joins TRBV28 and TRBJ2-5; D might be TRBD1 or TRBD2, each matching 5 bases. The germline V and J ends were trimmed by 4 bases and 5 bases, with 14 bases remaining between them. Germline V lookup: CDR1 MDHEN, CDR2 SYDVKM. The CDR3 loop spans 14 amino acids. CDR3 amino acids: CASSSSWGRETQYF. The CDR3 DNA reads as TGTGCCAGCAGTTCATCGTGGGGACGGGAGACCCAGTACTTC.

The table lists this clonotype with many counts. CDR3 loop: CASSPRREGNEKLFF. The CDR3 coding sequence is TGTGCCAGCAGCCCCAGGAGGGAGGGGAATGAAAAACTGTTTTTT. The chain is built from TRBV28 and TRBJ1-4; a possible D gene is TRBD1 (5 bases). The V and J ends lost 6 bases and 5 bases respectively, with 16 bases between them. The length of the CDR3 is 15 residues. The germline CDR1 and CDR2 sequences are MDHEN and SYDVKM.